These T cell receptor beta chains were read from a single sample in a study of metastatic and nonmetastatic thyroid tumors. From the PCR reads, TCRdb re-called clones with MiXCR. The repertoire includes about 14,000 clones, less than 25% of them detected once, and around 8% sits in the top ten. Sequencing was carried out using blood. The receptors come from a female donor with papillary thyroid cancer or a benign thyroid nodule (not recorded which). Some clones in this sample may be carry-over from other donors' samples. Each CDR3 is given without its conserved first and last residue.

v_gene,len,CDR3aa
TRBV19,13,ASSIGGLENNEQF
TRBV19,12,ASSIRTESGEQY
TRBV20-1,12,SASRDRGNSPLH
TRBV20-1,13,SARDLSQAEETQY
TRBV30,11,TWAIWGNQPQH
TRBV11-2,12,ASSLLQGGYGYT
TRBV2,11,ASIVPSDPEQY
TRBV6-1,9,ASRRGYEQY
TRBV20-1,11,SAVQGLNTEAF
TRBV19,12,ASTDRSSGNTIY
TRBV20-1,12,SARYSFSGYEQY
TRBV28,18,ASSSRIQRPGLWVPYEQY
TRBV28,11,ASRRTAGNTIY
TRBV7-9,10,ASSGYKETQY
TRBV20-1,12,SANARRVTGELF
TRBV10-1,12,ASSEAGGPYEQY
TRBV20-1,10,GASGGHTETF
TRBV12-3/TRBV12-4,14,ASRRWRGDAGNTIY
TRBV15,14,ATSRERAGEPNEQF
TRBV7-2,11,ASSPAGADTQY
TRBV30,12,AWSVPWGGQPQH
TRBV29-1,12,SALAGFPQETQY
TRBV6-1,14,ASLRSSGRRTDTQY
TRBV9,12,ASSVAGMGETQY
TRBV28,11,ASRYQVPYEQY
TRBV7-2,11,ASSRIVRDEQY